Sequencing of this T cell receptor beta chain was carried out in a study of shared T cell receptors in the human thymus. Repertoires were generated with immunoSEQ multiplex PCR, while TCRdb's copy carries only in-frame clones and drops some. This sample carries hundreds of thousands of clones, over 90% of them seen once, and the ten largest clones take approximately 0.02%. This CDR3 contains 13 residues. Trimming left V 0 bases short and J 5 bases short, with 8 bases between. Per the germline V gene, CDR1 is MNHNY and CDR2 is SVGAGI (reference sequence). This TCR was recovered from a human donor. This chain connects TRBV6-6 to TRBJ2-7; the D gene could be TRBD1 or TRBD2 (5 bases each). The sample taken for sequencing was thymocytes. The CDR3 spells CASSYSGVNEQYF. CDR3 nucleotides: TGTGCCAGCAGTTACTCGGGGGTCAACGAGCAGTACTTC.